There are many counts of the clone carrying this TCR beta chain. This entry comes from a study of identical twins. The germline V gene encodes CDR1 SGHVS and CDR2 FNYEAQ. V dropped 5 bases and J dropped 0 bases, with 7 bases sitting between them. The CDR3 runs 13 residues. TCRdb re-analysed the 5' RACE reads in MiXCR, keeping a single row per CDR3 protein. This table holds some 790,000 distinct CDR3 sequences, about 20% found once. The same specimen was also included in a second study, on T cells expressing NK-cell markers.

Sequenced material: PBMCs. This chain connects TRBV7-6 to TRBJ1-1; unclear D gene. This clonotype was sampled from a woman under 30 in good health. CDR3 loop: CASSRRMNTEAFF. The CDR3 region has the DNA TGTGCCAGCAGCAGACGCATGAACACTGAAGCTTTCTTT.